The 29 T cell receptor beta chains below come from one sample, sequenced in a study of T cell repertoires in cytomegalovirus infection. TCRdb independently ran MiXCR on the reads; one entry per CDR3 protein. The sample contains 45,000 to 50,000 distinct CDR3 sequences, around 21% of which appear only once. Their cognate antigens are unknown. The sample was CD8+ T cells from cultured PBMCs, taken from culture after CMV antigen stimulation. These receptor sequences come from a human donor in good health (CMV status not recorded). Some clones in this sample may be carry-over from other donors' samples.

This clonotype was seen repeatedly, ten times or more. This chain connects TRBV12-3 or TRBV12-4 to TRBJ1-1; tentative D call: TRBD1 (6 bases). Trimming shortened V by 5 bases and J by 9 bases, and 10 bases separated the two germline ends. This CDR3 contains 11 residues. CDR3 sequence reads: CASSRGGQAFF. CDR3 sequence (DNA): TGTGCCAGCAGTCGGGGGGGGCAAGCTTTCTTT.

V is TRBV7-8 and J is TRBJ1-3; TRBD1 aligns across 8 bases. The CDR3 extends over 16 amino acids. In germline, CDR1 is SGHVS, CDR2 FQNEAQ. V was clipped by 2 bases and J by 2 bases; unmatched bases: 5. CDR3 nucleotides: TGTGCCAGCAGCTTAAGCGGGACAGGACCTGGAAACACCATATATTTT. Amino acids: CASSLSGTGPGNTIYF.

This clonotype was recorded a few times. This sequence joins TRBV12-3 or TRBV12-4 and TRBJ2-7, with 12 bases matching TRBD1. This CDR3 is 14 amino acids long. J gave up 5 bases and V 5 bases, and 4 bases lay outside the gene matches. The CDR3 DNA is TGTGCCAGCAGTCGGGACAGGGGGCTAAACGAGCAGTACTTC. Translating gives CASSRDRGLNEQYF.

V is TRBV27 and J is TRBJ2-5; D might be TRBD2 (6 bases). The ends were cut back, 0 bases at V and 2 bases at J, with 10 bases in the middle. The CDR3 loop spans 15 amino acids. CDR1 is MNHEY, CDR2 SMNVEV, per germline (reference sequence). Here the CDR3 DNA reads TGTGCCAGCAGTTTATCTCGACTAGGTCAAGAGACCCAGTACTTC. Residues: CASSLSRLGQETQYF.

There are a few counts of this clonotype. This sequence joins TRBV15 and TRBJ2-3; D gene uncertain. The CDR3 runs 13 residues. The V gene's germline CDR1 is LNHNV and CDR2 YYDKDF (reference sequence). Between the trimmed V and J ends, which lost 5 bases and 3 bases, there was a span of 9 bases. This CDR3 is CATSPQVTDTQYF. The CDR3 coding sequence is TGTGCCACCAGCCCGCAGGTGACAGATACGCAGTATTTT.

This clonotype was seen more than once but under ten times. This chain joins TRBV5-5 and TRBJ2-1; no firm D call. Trimming removed 3 bases at V and 10 bases at J, with 5 bases between. The CDR3 totals 10 residues. CDR1 is SGHKS, CDR2 YYEKEE, per germline (reference sequence). The CDR3 DNA follows: TGTGCCAGCAGCTACGGGGAGCAGTTCTTC. This translates into CASSYGEQFF.

The V and J genes are TRBV6-6 and TRBJ2-7, with D hard to call. Trimming removed 5 bases at V and 0 bases at J, with 11 bases between. CDR3 size: 14 residues. Germline V gene data show CDR1 as MNHNY and CDR2 as SVGAGI (reference sequence). The CDR3 bases are TGTGCCAGCAGTGACCGACGGACCTCCTACGAGCAGTACTTC. Its protein product is CASSDRRTSYEQYF.

In nucleotides, the CDR3 is TGTGCCAGCAGTTCCTCCACGTACACTGAAGCTTTCTTT. It translates to CASSSSTYTEAFF. This chain connects TRBV6-2 or TRBV6-3 to TRBJ1-1, with no clear D. Trimming took 4 bases from V and 3 from J, leaving 9 bases between them. Germline lookup yields CDR1 MNHEY and CDR2 SVGEGT. The CDR3 covers 13 residues.

This clonotype was seen a few times. Here the CDR3 reads CASTPGQVNTGELFF. In DNA form, the CDR3 reads TGTGCCAGCACCCCCGGACAGGTGAACACCGGGGAGCTGTTTTTT. The genes are TRBV6-1 and TRBJ2-2, with 7 bases aligning to TRBD1. Trimming cost V 7 bases and J 1 base; bases outside gene matches: 6. Germline CDR1 is MNHNS and CDR2 is SASEGT. The CDR3 has 15 residues.

In its sample, this clonotype was seen a few times. The chain recombines TRBV11-2 with TRBJ1-5, with D possibly being TRBD1 (5 bases). Germline CDR1 is SGHAT and CDR2 is FQNNGV. V lost 0 bases to trimming and J lost 9 bases, with 21 bases between them. The CDR3 contains 17 residues. CDR3 nucleotides: TGTGCCAGCAGCTTAGATCTAGTTTGGGACCCGTCACGGCCCCAGCATTTT. This codes for CASSLDLVWDPSRPQHF.

CDR3 coding DNA: TGTGCCAGTAGTTACAGCCCAGATCAGCCCCAGCATTTT. It encodes CASSYSPDQPQHF. The rearrangement joins TRBV19 to TRBJ1-5; the D is unclear. The length of the CDR3 is 13 residues. The V end lost 5 bases, the J end lost 5 bases, and 10 bases lay between the germline ends. The germline V gene encodes CDR1 LNHDA and CDR2 SQIVND (reference sequence). Drawing the rest from reference TRBV19 and TRBJ1-5, the complete variable domain is DGGITQSPKYLFRKEGQNVTLSCEQNLNHDAMYWYRQDPGQGLRLIYYSQIVNDFQKGDIAEGYSVSREKKESFPLTVTSAQKNPTAFYLCASSYSPDQPQHFGDGTRLSIL.

This clonotype was found many times. The chain carries TRBV7-3 and TRBJ2-7; 8 bases are shared with TRBD2. From germline, CDR1 is SGHTA and CDR2 FQGTGA. There are 14 residues in the CDR3. The V segment lost 3 bases and the J segment 1 base; nucleotides outside the gene matches: 2. Here the CDR3 reads CASSFGGGSYEQYF. CDR3 in DNA: TGTGCCAGCAGCTTCGGCGGGGGGTCCTACGAGCAGTACTTC.

V is TRBV6-1 and J is TRBJ2-7; no clear D gene. Germline loops: CDR1 MNHNS, CDR2 SASEGT. CDR3 length: 14 residues. Trimming pared 2 bases from V and 5 bases from J, leaving 13 bases between. DNA for the CDR3: TGTGCCAGCAGTGAAAGCTCGACGGTGGACGAGCAGTACTTC. As protein: CASSESSTVDEQYF.

This clonotype came up many times. This chain connects TRBV7-9 to TRBJ1-5, with D uncertain. This CDR3 spans 15 amino acids. Looked up from germline, CDR1 is SEHNR and CDR2 is FQNEAQ (reference sequence). The germline V and J ends were trimmed by 4 bases and 7 bases, with 17 bases remaining between them. The CDR3 reads CASSSRAEIGQPQHF. CDR3 DNA sequence: TGTGCCAGCAGCTCACGGGCGGAAATCGGCCAGCCCCAGCATTTT.

This clonotype was counted many times. The rearrangement links TRBV12-3 or TRBV12-4 to TRBJ2-5; a possible D gene is TRBD2 (6 bases). The CDR3 is 15 amino acids. V was pared by 7 bases and J by 2 bases, with 17 bases between. The CDR3 bases are TGTGCCAGCACCCTGACTAGTTGGGGTCAAGAGACCCAGTACTTC. Amino acids: CASTLTSWGQETQYF.

This clonotype was picked up many times. The chain carries TRBV19 and TRBJ1-4, with 9 nucleotides matching TRBD1. Germline loops: CDR1 LNHDA, CDR2 SQIVND (reference sequence). CDR3 size: 13 residues. J lost 7 bases, V lost 7 bases, and 4 bases had no gene match. The CDR3 reads CASKGTGREKLFF. In nucleotides, the CDR3 is TGTGCCAGTAAGGGGACAGGGCGTGAAAAACTGTTTTTT.

The chain has TRBV20-1 and TRBJ2-1; 16 bases align to TRBD2. J was trimmed by 6 bases and V by 6 bases; bases with no gene match: 17. CDR1 DFQATT and CDR2 SNEGSKA come from the germline V gene (reference sequence). This CDR3 region has 19 residues. CDR3 region: CSAIEPGTSGRAGGNEQFF. CDR3 coding DNA: TGCAGTGCCATTGAGCCGGGGACTAGCGGGAGGGCCGGCGGCAATGAGCAGTTCTTC.

The rearrangement uses TRBV27 and TRBJ1-6; unclear D gene. V lost 4 bases and J 7 bases, leaving 14 bases between the germline ends. Germline V gene lookup returns CDR1 MNHEY and CDR2 SMNVEV (reference sequence). This CDR3 is built from 15 residues. CDR3 in amino acids: CASSSSPALNSPLHF. DNA for the CDR3: TGTGCCAGCAGTTCTTCACCCGCCTTGAATTCACCCCTCCACTTT.

The genes are TRBV7-9 and TRBJ2-7; no reliable D call. The CDR3 spans 12 residues. The V gene's germline CDR1 is SEHNR and CDR2 FQNEAQ (reference sequence). Trimming removed 0 bases at V and 5 bases at J, with 5 bases between. The CDR3 nucleotides are TGTGCCAGCAGCTTAGCAGCAAACGAGCAGTACTTC. Amino acids: CASSLAANEQYF.

The J gene is TRBJ2-7, the V gene TRBV28, with D possibly being TRBD2 (5 bases). The germline V and J ends were trimmed by 8 bases and 3 bases, with 17 bases remaining between them. The CDR3 is made up of 14 amino acids. The V gene's germline CDR1 is MDHEN and CDR2 SYDVKM. CDR3 in DNA: TGTGCCAGCGAAGGGAGCCAGGTTAACTACGAGCAGTACTTC. It specifies CASEGSQVNYEQYF.

This clonotype was observed many times. This sequence joins TRBV6-1 and TRBJ1-4, with 7 bases matching TRBD1. Looked up from germline, CDR1 is MNHNS and CDR2 is SASEGT. This CDR3 spans 17 amino acids. V was clipped by 8 bases and J by 0 bases; unmatched bases: 12. In nucleotides, the CDR3 is TGTGCCAGCGGGGACAGACAGGCCGAGACAACTAATGAAAAACTGTTTTTT. Its protein product is CASGDRQAETTNEKLFF.

Concerning this clonotype itself: A read error is possible here, since a much larger clone lies one base away. V is TRBV2 and J is TRBJ2-5, with a tentative D call TRBD1 (5 bases). Germline V gives CDR1 SNHLY, CDR2 FYNNEI. V gave up 1 base and J gave up 2 bases, with 8 bases separating them. The CDR3 totals 14 residues. CDR3 in DNA: TGTGCCAGCAGTGAAGTCGACAGACAAGAGACCCAGTACTTC. It codes for CASSEVDRQETQYF.

The gene calls are TRBV20-1 and TRBJ1-2, with a tentative D call TRBD1 (6 bases). Germline V gives CDR1 DFQATT, CDR2 SNEGSKA (reference sequence). Trimming removed 1 base at V and 8 bases at J, with 17 bases between. CDR3 length equals 14 residues. CDR3 protein: CSARATGTLEGYTF. In DNA form, the CDR3 reads TGCAGTGCTAGAGCAACAGGGACTTTGGAAGGCTACACCTTC.

In this sample, this clonotype turned up a few times. The junction departs from germline at one end; a sequencing error may be responsible. The chain joins TRBV4-1 to TRBJ2-3; TRBD2 might be the D (5 bases). This CDR3 comprises 14 residues. Germline values: CDR1 MGHRA, CDR2 YSYEKL. The CDR3 nucleotides read TGTGCCAGCAGCCAAGACGCCGGGGCAGATACGCAGTATTTT. Translation: CASSQDAGADTQYF.

There are a few counts of this clonotype. The CDR3 DNA reads as TGTGCCAGCAGTTTAGCGCCGGCAGATACGCAGTATTTT. It is translated as CASSLAPADTQYF. The genes are TRBV12-3 or TRBV12-4 and TRBJ2-3; D unresolved. The CDR3 contains 13 residues. Trimming left V 0 bases short and J 4 bases short, with 5 bases between.

The sample holds a few counts of this clonotype. The chain links TRBV2 to TRBJ2-7; D is perhaps TRBD2 (6 bases). With 8 bases removed from V and 5 bases from J, the gap between germline ends came to 13 bases. Germline-derived CDR1 and CDR2 are SNHLY and FYNNEI. The CDR3 is made up of 12 amino acids. CDR3 loop: CASRGGADEQYF. The DNA of the CDR3 is TGTGCCAGCCGGGGCGGGGCGGACGAGCAGTACTTC.

The chain couples TRBV9 to TRBJ2-1; 9 nucleotides match TRBD1. With 3 bases clipped from V and 7 bases from J, the junction kept 5 bases outside the gene matches. This CDR3 is built from 14 residues. The germline CDR1 and CDR2 sequences are SGDLS and YYNGEE. As DNA, the CDR3 is TGTGCCAGCAGCGGACAGGGGGTAGATAATGAGCAGTTCTTC. Amino acid sequence: CASSGQGVDNEQFF.

Regarding this clonotype: A much larger clone lies one base from this, so it may be a read error. The CDR3 region has the DNA TGCGCCAGCAGCCAAGCTTCCCTGGCAGGGCAAGAGACCCAGTACTTC. It codes for CASSQASLAGQETQYF. The genes are TRBV4-1 and TRBJ2-5; D may be TRBD1 (5 bases). Between the trimmed V and J ends, which lost 1 base and 2 bases, there was a span of 14 bases. In germline, CDR1 is MGHRA, CDR2 YSYEKL. The CDR3 has 16 residues.

The chain uses TRBV27 and TRBJ2-7; no firm D call. This CDR3 has 11 amino acids. The germline V gene has CDR1 MNHEY and CDR2 SMNVEV (reference sequence). With 6 bases removed from V and 0 bases from J, the gap between germline ends came to 3 bases. The CDR3 nucleotides are TGTGCCAGCAGGAGCTCCTACGAGCAGTACTTC. This encodes CASRSSYEQYF.